This TCR beta chain was recorded in a study of graft-versus-host responses after intestinal transplantation. About the study: Recipients got multivisceral, liver-intestinal, or isolated intestinal transplants. All of the recipients had induction that used anti-thymocyte globulin, then tacrolimus and steroids for two to four years.

Regarding this clone: The antigen remains unidentified.

Study-level results: Recipient-marrow GvH clones were detected, some having first appeared in ileum or blood.

Sequenced by immunoSEQ multiplex PCR; TCRdb stores in-frame clones only, minus some. This sample has 85,000 to 130,000 clones, with roughly 84% found just once. Germline-derived CDR1 and CDR2 are SGHRS and YFSETQ. This CDR3 is 14 amino acids long. Trimming pared 0 bases from V and 4 bases from J, leaving 9 bases between. V usage is TRBV5-1 and J usage is TRBJ2-3; tentative D call: TRBD2 (5 bases). The sequence was collected from a human donor who received an intestinal transplant. This specimen was unstimulated CD4+ T cells sorted from spleen or lymph node cells, taken before intestinal transplant. The DNA of the CDR3 is TGCGCCAGCAGCTTGGTACTAGTTTCAGATACGCAGTATTTT. This codes for CASSLVLVSDTQYF.